These 20 T cell receptor beta chains came from one sample sequenced in a study of OX40 agonist ivuxolimab in advanced cancers. The repertoire was sequenced with immunoSEQ multiplex PCR; TCRdb's copy has only in-frame clones and lacks some. The data show just over 14,000 clones, roughly nine tenths seen once. The material sequenced was CD4+ or CD8+ T cells sorted from blood, taken in a trial of the OX40 agonist ivuxolimab. The receptors were gathered from an adult with an advanced solid tumor such as melanoma, head and neck, liver or kidney cancer.

The J gene is TRBJ2-1, the V gene TRBV27, with 7 bases identical to TRBD1. The J segment lost 9 bases and the V segment lost 4 bases, leaving 9 bases of the junction unmatched. Germline V gene sequence: CDR1 MNHEY, CDR2 SMNVEV (reference sequence). This CDR3 is built from 14 residues. The CDR3 DNA is TGTGCCAGCAGTTCAAGAGAACAGGGGAGTGAGCAGTTCTTC. Residues: CASSSREQGSEQFF.

The V gene is TRBV4-1, the J gene TRBJ2-7; D is perhaps TRBD1 or TRBD2 (5 bases each). Germline-derived CDR1 and CDR2 are MGHRA and YSYEKL. The CDR3 is 15 amino acids. Trimming shortened V by 5 bases and J by 0 bases, and 14 bases separated the two germline ends. The CDR3: CASSFPGRSSYEQYF. In DNA, the CDR3 is TGCGCCAGCAGCTTTCCGGGACGGAGCTCCTACGAGCAGTACTTC.

The V gene is TRBV19, the J gene TRBJ2-1; 8 positions match TRBD2. CDR3 size: 15 residues. CDR1 and CDR2 (germline): LNHDA, SQIVND (reference sequence). J was trimmed by 4 bases and V by 6 bases; bases with no gene match: 8. The CDR3 sequence is CASRISSGVYNEQFF. The CDR3 nucleotides read TGTGCCAGTAGAATAAGTAGCGGGGTTTACAATGAGCAGTTCTTC.

The chain carries TRBV7-9 and TRBJ2-7; 8 bases fit TRBD2. The CDR3 loop spans 16 amino acids. CDR1 is SEHNR, CDR2 FQNEAQ, per germline (reference sequence). V lost 5 bases, J lost 6 bases, and 15 bases stayed unmatched. CDR3 protein: CASSPRSSGSTGEQYF. CDR3 in DNA: TGTGCCAGCAGCCCAAGATCGAGCGGGAGTACAGGCGAGCAGTACTTC.

The chain uses TRBV11-3 and TRBJ2-5; no definite D call. The germline CDR1 and CDR2 sequences are SGHNT and YENEEA. Trimming stripped 4 bases from V and 2 bases from J, with 14 bases between. CDR3 size: 15 residues. CDR3 DNA sequence: TGTGCCAGCAGCTCGATTGAGGAGAAGCAAGAGACCCAGTACTTC. This gives the protein CASSSIEEKQETQYF.

The chain carries TRBV27 and TRBJ1-1; D not resolved. The V gene's germline CDR1 is MNHEY and CDR2 SMNVEV (reference sequence). The CDR3 is 13 residues long. The ends were cut back, 0 bases at V and 1 base at J, with 3 bases in the middle. DNA of the CDR3: TGTGCCAGCAGTTTATCCACGAACACTGAAGCTTTCTTT. It is translated as CASSLSTNTEAFF.

This clone was seen just once. The chain employs TRBV27 and TRBJ2-7; 8 bases line up with TRBD1. After removal of 7 bases from V and 2 bases from J, the junction contained 13 bases not matched to a gene. CDR1 is MNHEY and CDR2 is SMNVEV in the germline V gene (reference sequence). The CDR3 length is 16 residues. The chain's CDR3 is CASTPGQGIVPYEQYF. The CDR3 bases are TGTGCCAGCACCCCCGGACAGGGAATTGTCCCCTACGAGCAGTACTTC.

The chain has TRBV19 and TRBJ2-5; TRBD2 matches 10 bases. Germline CDR1 and CDR2: LNHDA and SQIVND (reference sequence). The J segment lost 2 bases and the V segment lost 6 bases, leaving 6 bases of the junction unmatched. CDR3 length equals 15 residues. This CDR3 is CASSDRLAGQETQYF. CDR3 sequence (DNA): TGTGCCAGTAGCGACCGACTAGCGGGTCAAGAGACCCAGTACTTC.

The chain carries TRBV15 and TRBJ2-3, with TRBD2 identical over 9 bases. The CDR3 extends over 22 amino acids. V lost 4 bases, J lost 5 bases, and 28 bases stayed unmatched. The germline V gene has CDR1 LNHNV and CDR2 YYDKDF (reference sequence). The CDR3 DNA reads as TGTGCCACCAGCAACCCCGCGGGGGACAGTAAGGATATAGCGGGAGAGGTAGATACGCAGTATTTT. Its protein product is CATSNPAGDSKDIAGEVDTQYF.

The chain carries TRBV29-1 and TRBJ2-1; either TRBD1 or TRBD2 may fit D (5 bases each). CDR3 length equals 17 residues. Trimming left V 0 bases short and J 0 bases short, with 15 bases between. CDR1 is SQVTM and CDR2 is ANQGSEA in the germline V gene. The CDR3 region is CSVEDYSWDHSYNEQFF. The CDR3 nucleotides are TGCAGCGTTGAAGATTATAGTTGGGACCACTCCTACAATGAGCAGTTCTTC.

The V call is TRBV5-1, the J call TRBJ2-7; the D is unclear. The CDR3 sequence is 13 residues long. CDR1 and CDR2 from the germline V gene are SGHRS and YFSETQ. V was clipped by 0 bases and J by 3 bases, with 7 bases between them. The CDR3 is CASSLGQNYEQYF. Here the CDR3 DNA reads TGCGCCAGCAGCTTGGGTCAGAACTACGAGCAGTACTTC.

This clone was observed a single time. The CDR3 region is CASREQTEYSNQPQHF. Written as DNA, the CDR3 is TGTGCCAGCAGGGAACAGACAGAATATAGCAATCAGCCCCAGCATTTT. The rearrangement uses TRBV28 and TRBJ1-5; a possible D gene is TRBD1 (5 bases). This CDR3 spans 16 amino acids. Germline lookup yields CDR1 MDHEN and CDR2 SYDVKM. The ends were cut back, 6 bases at V and 0 bases at J, with 15 bases in the middle.

The gene calls are TRBV5-6 and TRBJ1-6; possible D gene TRBD1, 5 bases. CDR3 length: 18 amino acids. In germline, CDR1 is SGHDT, CDR2 YYEEEE. Trimming cost V 2 bases and J 5 bases, with 20 bases left between them. In DNA form, the CDR3 reads TGTGCCAGCAGCTTCCCCTCGGGGCCCGAAGATCATAATTCACCCCTCCACTTT. It yields the protein CASSFPSGPEDHNSPLHF.

V usage is TRBV6-9 and J usage is TRBJ2-1, with 11 nucleotides matching TRBD2. Germline assignment: CDR1 MNHGY and CDR2 SVAAGI. The J segment lost 5 bases and the V segment lost 7 bases, leaving 4 bases of the junction unmatched. The CDR3 runs to 14 residues. The CDR3 loop reads CASNRLAGHNEQFF. CDR3 sequence (DNA): TGTGCCAGCAACCGACTAGCGGGACACAATGAGCAGTTCTTC.

The rearrangement links TRBV28 to TRBJ2-5; 7 nucleotides align to TRBD2. J gave up 2 bases and V 3 bases, and 9 bases lay outside the gene matches. Germline lookup yields CDR1 MDHEN and CDR2 SYDVKM. This CDR3 comprises 16 residues. CDR3 in amino acids: CASSFLAGELQETQYF. The CDR3 DNA reads as TGTGCCAGCAGTTTTTTGGCGGGAGAGTTACAAGAGACCCAGTACTTC.

This clone has only a few counts. V usage is TRBV29-1 and J usage is TRBJ1-1; TRBD1 might be the D (5 bases). The CDR3 is 12 amino acids. Trimming stripped 3 bases from V and 1 base from J, with 6 bases between. Germline V gene data show CDR1 as SQVTM and CDR2 as ANQGSEA. CDR3 region: CSVDGQNTEAFF. CDR3 nucleotides: TGCAGCGTTGATGGACAGAACACTGAAGCTTTCTTT. The whole variable domain, remainder taken from reference TRBV29-1 and TRBJ1-1, is SAVISQKPSRDICQRGTSLTIQCQVDSQVTMMFWYRQQPGQSLTLIATANQGSEATYESGFVIDKFPISRPNLTFSTLTVSNMSPEDSSIYLCSVDGQNTEAFFGQGTRLTVV.

V is TRBV27 and J is TRBJ1-4; D call uncertain. Germline CDR1 reads MNHEY; CDR2 reads SMNVEV (reference sequence). V was trimmed by 3 bases and J by 8 bases, leaving 13 bases between them. This CDR3 comprises 14 residues. CDR3 nucleotides: TGTGCCAGCAGTTTGGCCTACGGGATCGAAAAACTGTTTTTT. Protein product: CASSLAYGIEKLFF.

J is TRBJ2-7 and V is TRBV25-1; 7 bases map to TRBD1. The CDR3 has 14 amino acids. V trimming: 7 bases; J trimming: 1 base; junction bases outside the gene matches: 7. Germline values: CDR1 MGHDK, CDR2 SYGVNS. The CDR3, as DNA: TGTGCCAGCACAGGGGACAGACCTTCCTACGAGCAGTACTTC. Protein sequence: CASTGDRPSYEQYF.

This clone was picked up a small number of times. CDR3 loop: CASRTGSFTEAFF. The CDR3 region has the DNA TGCGCCAGCAGGACAGGGTCGTTCACTGAAGCTTTCTTT. V usage is TRBV10-2 and J usage is TRBJ1-1, with 7 bases matching TRBD1. The germline gives CDR1 WSHSY, CDR2 SAAADI. The CDR3 consists of 13 residues. The junction had 5 bases not matched to a gene; V was cut back by 6 bases and J by 4 bases.

This chain links TRBV7-9 with TRBJ1-2, with D maybe TRBD1 (5 bases). With 0 bases removed from V and 14 bases from J, the gap between germline ends came to 13 bases. The CDR3 sequence is 12 residues long. From germline, CDR1 is SEHNR and CDR2 FQNEAQ (reference sequence). The CDR3 DNA follows: TGTGCCAGCAGCTTAGCGAGGGACCGGTTTACCTTC. Translation: CASSLARDRFTF.